This TCR beta chain was captured by sequencing in a study of cytomegalovirus exposure and HLA in healthy donors (dated by TCRdb to 2016 to 2017). About the study as a whole: In an earlier analysis of some 610 of the donors, under 300 Gb of sequence data and 117 million unique TCR beta sequences from about 190 million T cells were reported. A later analysis re-analyzed previously published TCR beta repertoires from approximately 670 donors and added high-resolution HLA genotyping to study TCR occurrence patterns. Donor age, sex, ethnicity and CMV serostatus were compiled together with the repertoire data. The later analysis used no new phenotypic data to find candidate immune exposures, relying instead on TCR beta sequences and their occurrence across donors. Of the roughly 400 genotyped donors, roughly 85% fell in the genetic ancestry cluster associated with self-reported Caucasian donors. Every discovery cohort repertoire had been produced on one sequencing platform. High-throughput TCR immunosequencing, statistical association of individual TCRs with disease status, and machine learning were combined to predict cytomegalovirus infection status. Among 300 to 500 genotyped donors of the cohort, an average of approximately 240,000 unique TCR beta nucleotide sequences was sequenced per donor, of which about 19% were non-productive. A later genetic analysis used genome-wide SNP genotypes for about 55% of the 666 donors, treating that subset as a discovery cohort. Because of strong linkage in the cohort, 5 or 6 DR-DQ haplotypes were treated as single units for association and clustering. An early release that covered roughly 600 HLA-typed donors contained approximately 300 gigabases of sequencing data and about 93 million unique TCR sequences. Class I and class II HLA loci were covered by the typing at four-digit resolution. Typing coverage differed by locus: A, B, C, DRB1 and DQB1 were typed in roughly 620-630 donors, DQA1 in 522, DPA1 in 600 to 610, and DPB1 in 472. Besides the first cohort of 500 to 700 subjects, a separate validation cohort made up of around 120 different subjects was used. In an earlier analysis of 500 to 650 of the donors, high-throughput TCR beta sequencing was used to judge whether each TCR beta V gene segment behaved as functional or pseudogenic. The study was designed to test whether signatures of past pathogen exposure could be identified by cataloging public T cell receptors. The study used immunosequencing to profile the T cell repertoires of approximately 650 subjects and linked those repertoires to cytomegalovirus serostatus. On the study overall, not on this receptor specifically: Correlated functional status among segregating V segments might reflect linkage disequilibrium, but an unknown experimental factor could not be ruled out. A few of the identified cytomegalovirus-associated TCR beta chains were confirmed in vitro to be specific for cytomegalovirus antigens. A total of around 150 TCR beta chains were listed by the study as associated with cytomegalovirus. Because HLA typing was missing for some donors at each locus, association tests included only the typed subset. Compared with equally common non-associated chains, HLA-associated TCR beta chains in a later analysis were more clonally expanded and had lower generation probabilities. When HLA alleles, especially DR and DQ, strongly co-occurred, attributing TCR associations to individual alleles was difficult. An association between a missense DCLRE1C variant and V-gene and J-gene trimming of TCR beta chains was found in a later genetic analysis and replicated in an independent cohort. Some IMGT-functional V segments, including TRBV6-2 and TRBV6-3, could not be distinguished by the 87-base-pair reads and were therefore excluded. In a later analysis, several top co-occurrence clusters were reported to appear linked to parvovirus B19, influenza, CMV and Epstein-Barr virus. According to a later analysis, TCR association rates differed among HLA loci, with DRB1 alleles showing the most associated TCRs and HLA-C alleles showing the fewest. Compared with the approximately 670-donor mean, donors in an Asian-associated ancestry cluster had fewer N-insertions in productive TCRs, according to a later genetic analysis. Presence/absence analyses assumed roughly uniform sequencing depth across donors, an assumption that may not hold. The authors suggested that the approach could potentially be generalized to other disease states and immunological phenotypes. In both the original and validation cohorts, the classifier was reported to diagnose cytomegalovirus status with high specificity and sensitivity. The sequencing pipeline was judged likely to have produced a cluster of highly shared sequence variants as a technical artifact. Specific HLA alleles were associated with 15,000 to 20,000 TCR beta sequences at a false discovery rate of 0.05 in a later analysis. While some public TCRs were present in many individuals, most TCR sequences turned up only very rarely across donors. Broadly in line with IMGT annotations, most TCR beta V segments showed up in productive rearrangements about 87% or about 30% of the time in an earlier analysis of several hundred of the donors. The cohort was sequenced for TCR beta chains only, and without alpha or paired-chain data the features that could be detected were limited. The only immune exposure information available for the cohort was CMV serostatus. A later analysis found that most CMV-associated TCR beta chains appeared HLA-restricted, with HLA associations seemingly driven largely by CMV exposure. The earlier analysis of about 600 of the donors excluded 15 to 20 rarely observed V segments, including chromosome 9 orphons, because counts were too low. A further reported finding was that TCR beta sequences accurately predicted the HLA-A and HLA-B alleles for most subjects in the first cohort.

V is clipped by 1 base and J by 4 bases, and the sequence between their germline boundaries is 14 bases long. The CDR3 contains 15 residues, cysteine and phenylalanine counted. The entry retains the CDR3 DNA only, 45 bases that are in frame from base 1. CDR1 and CDR2 were assigned from the germline V gene as SGHDT and YYEEEE. This clone has more than one count but fewer than ten. The antigen this receptor binds is unknown. Base qualities are not recorded, but no much larger clone differs from it by a single base. The cohort was made up of 666 healthy bone marrow donors. Cohort members were all nominally healthy when sampled, although unrecorded immune exposures were likely present. The donor tested CMV seropositive, placing the donor among the roughly 300 seropositive members of the cohort. Each donor provided a peripheral blood sample, and peripheral blood mononuclear cells were used for TCR beta sequencing. Genomic DNA extraction from the blood cell samples was performed with the Qiagen DNeasy Blood Extraction Kit.

The library was produced with the immunoSEQ multiplex PCR assay. For the multiplex PCR, a mixture combining 60 forward primers for TCR Vbeta segments and 13 reverse primers for TCR Jbeta segments was used. The CDR3 region of rearranged TCR beta genes was amplified from genomic DNA by a multiplex PCR assay. The Illumina HiSeq System was used to sequence the amplified TCR beta libraries as 87-base-pair reads. In the authors' own workflow: Across the 640 or so repertoires, a later analysis counted 60 million to 90 million unique TCR beta chains, 9 million to 14 million of which were shared by at least two donors. A nearest-neighbor algorithm error-corrected the raw reads and collapsed the reads into unique sequences, merging closely related sequences to remove PCR and sequencing errors. V, D and J gene segments were assigned by aligning CDR3 sequences to IMGT reference sequences. For a sequence to be retained, a match of at least six nucleotides was required to both a V gene segment and a J gene segment. A rearrangement was called productive if the CDR3 had no stop codons and remained in frame with V and J, and every other rearrangement was called non-productive. CDR3 was defined according to IMGT convention as the region running from the second conserved V-encoded cysteine to the conserved J-encoded phenylalanine. The earlier analysis of some 600 of the donors excluded sequences that lacked an unambiguous match to a single V gene segment. An earlier analysis of 550 to 650 of the donors classified V segments as functional when productive rearrangements were above 56.7% and as segregating when the standard deviation between donors was above 5%. A statistical classification framework was developed to diagnose cytomegalovirus status using the catalog of TCR beta chain sequences. V and J gene assignment, in a later analysis, came from comparing TCR nucleotide sequences with IMGT/GENE-DB human TR gene sequences. A later analysis assigned CDR3 sequences and most-parsimonious VDJ recombination scenarios with the TCRdist pipeline. A later analysis defined each TCR beta chain by its CDR3 amino acid sequence plus V-gene family, and excluded reads lacking a unique V-gene family. In a later analysis, around 650 highly shared, low-generation-probability nucleotide sequences were removed to address suspected cross-contamination and a sequencing artifact. In a later analysis, a clonal expansion index was calculated for each public chain from normalized within-repertoire ranks of inferred template counts. Generation probabilities in a later analysis came from a VDJ recombination model fitted to out-of-frame rearrangements, and those results were checked against IGoR. Hypergeometric tests were used in a later analysis to score TCR-TCR, TCR-HLA and TCR-CMV co-occurrence, with a repertoire-size bias correction applied to the TCR pairs. To estimate false discovery rates, a later analysis permuted the HLA or CMV assignments 20 times. In a later analysis, co-occurring TCRs were grouped using DBSCAN, with TCRdist sequence similarity added in when clustering inside HLA-allele-positive subsets. Co-occurrence clustering excluded repertoires with fewer than 30,000 or more than 120,000 public chains, plus five with anomalous nucleotide sharing. TCRdb carries this immuneACCESS record with in-frame sequences only. Its versions omit some clonotypes, under half of them owing to an unresolved V gene in the studies checked, with the rest unexplained. The DNA gave D and trimming, while V, J and clone size come from that table. Present in this sample are approximately 100,000 clones, 70% of which were seen just once. About 11% of the sample is taken by the ten largest.

This clonotype originated in a man between 40 and 49 years old in good health and CMV-seropositive. The sequenced sample was PBMCs. In this chain, TRBV5-6 is recombined with TRBJ1-2; too little of a D gene remains to name it. The CDR3 is CASSLISGLGYGYTF. The nucleotide sequence reads TGTGCCAGCAGCTTGATCTCGGGATTGGGCTATGGCTACACCTTC.